Listed below are T cell receptor beta chains from one sample, sequenced in a study of OX40 agonist ivuxolimab in advanced cancers. Assay used: immunoSEQ multiplex PCR; TCRdb lists only in-frame clones, some missing. The sample lists roughly 43,000 clones, 75% to 90% seen once, with about an eighth in the top ten. Sequenced here: CD4+ or CD8+ T cells sorted from blood, sampled in a trial of the OX40 agonist ivuxolimab. All receptors derive from an adult with an advanced solid tumor such as melanoma, head and neck, liver or kidney cancer. The CDR3 runs from the conserved cysteine through the conserved F or W. Fields, in order: clone size, J gene, D gene, V gene, CDR3 protein, CDR3 DNA. A D gene is named only where the DNA matches it firmly. For some rows the clone size is stated as once, few or many, or as a class when expanded; others skip it.

>NA|TRBJ2-7|TRBD2|TRBV11-2
CASSSGGTYEQYF
TGTGCCAGCAGTTCGGGGGGTACCTACGAGCAGTACTTC
>few|TRBJ2-3|NA|TRBV7-9
CASRGADTQYF
TGTGCCAGCCGCGGTGCAGATACGCAGTATTTT
>NA|TRBJ2-5|NA|TRBV2
CASSLGPSYEETQYF
TGTGCCAGCAGCCTGGGACCGAGCTACGAGGAGACCCAGTACTTC
>NA|TRBJ2-7|NA|TRBV5-4
CASSLAGSSYEQYF
TGTGCCAGCAGCTTGGCAGGGAGCTCCTACGAGCAGTACTTC
>NA|TRBJ2-5|NA|TRBV7-8
CASSLQTGDETQYF
TGTGCCAGCAGCCTTCAAACAGGTGACGAGACCCAGTACTTC
>NA|TRBJ2-7|TRBD1|TRBV19
CASSSGQTYEQYF
TGTGCCAGTAGTTCGGGACAGACATACGAGCAGTACTTC
>NA|TRBJ2-7|NA|TRBV9
CASSVDGAYEQYF
TGTGCCAGCAGCGTCGACGGTGCCTACGAGCAGTACTTC
>NA|TRBJ2-7|TRBD1|TRBV5-6
CASSLGTGDSYEQYF
TGTGCCAGCAGCTTGGGGACAGGGGACTCCTACGAGCAGTACTTC
>NA|TRBJ2-4|NA|TRBV5-6
CASSFKGNIQYF
TGTGCCAGCAGCTTCAAGGGGAACATTCAGTACTTC
>few|TRBJ1-2|TRBD1|TRBV6-6
CASSDQTGHYGYTF
TGTGCCAGCAGCGACCAGACAGGGCACTATGGCTACACCTTC
>NA|TRBJ2-7|NA|TRBV5-1
CASSLDAPTGEQYF
TGCGCCAGCAGCTTGGATGCTCCTACGGGGGAGCAGTACTTC
>NA|TRBJ1-2|NA|TRBV28
CASSFLSSVYGYTF
TGTGCCAGCAGTTTCCTCTCAAGTGTCTATGGCTACACCTTC
>NA|TRBJ2-2|NA|TRBV2
CASSRQEPNTGELFF
TGTGCCAGCAGTCGACAGGAACCCAACACCGGGGAGCTGTTTTTT
>NA|TRBJ2-5|NA|TRBV6-5
CASSYTEEETQYF
TGTGCCAGCAGTTACACGGAGGAAGAGACCCAGTACTTC
>once|TRBJ2-1|NA|TRBV28
CASSPLPFGQGHNNEQFF
TGTGCCAGCAGCCCTCTTCCTTTCGGGCAGGGGCATAACAATGAGCAGTTCTTC
>NA|TRBJ2-7|NA|TRBV14
CASSQGNEQYF
TGTGCCAGCAGCCAAGGGAACGAGCAGTACTTC
>once|TRBJ2-1|NA|TRBV2
CASSEADEQFF
TGTGCCAGCAGTGAGGCGGATGAGCAGTTCTTC
>NA|TRBJ2-2|NA|TRBV7-9
CASGGTGELFF
TGTGCCAGCGGGGGCACCGGGGAGCTGTTTTTT
>NA|TRBJ2-1|NA|TRBV2
CACYGSSYNEQFF
TGTGCCTGCTATGGGAGCTCCTACAATGAGCAGTTCTTC
>NA|TRBJ1-1|NA|TRBV27
CASSLSGVNTEAFF
TGTGCCAGCAGTTTATCCGGGGTGAACACTGAAGCTTTCTTT
>few|TRBJ2-6|NA|TRBV4-3
CASSQGRYSGANVLTF
TGCGCCAGCAGCCAAGGGAGGTACTCTGGGGCCAACGTCCTGACTTTC
>NA|TRBJ2-7|NA|TRBV9
CASSVAELSDEQYF
TGTGCCAGCAGCGTAGCCGAACTAAGCGACGAGCAGTACTTC